Following are 13 T cell receptor beta chains from one sample sequenced in a study of Ad26.COV2.S vaccination and SARS-CoV-2 variants (dated by TCRdb to about 2021). According to the study, the label for this sample's treatment or condition signals: about 20 received Ad26.COV2.S at low or high dose, single or two shots; 5 received placebo; per-sample allocation not given. For vaccine and placebo recipients, the sequenced repertoires came from samples collected on day 63 after the first injection. Library preparation used the immunoSEQ multiplex PCR assay. Sourced from immuneACCESS, this table was stored by TCRdb with only in-frame sequences that have V and J called. A share of the clones is absent; for the studies checked, an unresolved V gene accounts for under half, and the remainder has no known explanation. This sample is represented by some 480,000 clones; roughly nine tenths of them were singletons. Jointly, the top ten make up more than 10% of the sample.

The sample consisted of peripheral blood, taken in a trial of Ad26.COV2.S vaccine versus placebo. These receptors were collected from a person aged 18-60 years who received the Ad26.COV2.S COVID-19 vaccine or a placebo.

This clone appeared a few times. The chain joins TRBV30 to TRBJ2-3, with D uncertain. The CDR3 extends over 13 amino acids. Germline CDR1 and CDR2: GTSNPN and SVGIG (reference sequence). The V gene lost 2 bases and the J gene lost 1 base, with 7 bases spanning the gap. The CDR3 DNA reads as TGTGCCTGGAGTAGGGCCCGCACAGATACGCAGTATTTT. Its protein is CAWSRARTDTQYF.

This chain links TRBV28 with TRBJ2-1; TRBD2 agrees at 12 bases. This CDR3 comprises 15 residues. Germline-derived CDR1 and CDR2 are MDHEN and SYDVKM. J was trimmed by 8 bases and V by 6 bases; bases with no gene match: 8. The CDR3 protein is CASSTTSGRGDEQFF. Written as DNA, the CDR3 is TGTGCCAGCAGCACGACTAGCGGGAGAGGCGATGAGCAGTTCTTC.

CDR3 nucleotides: TGTGCCACCAGCAGTGTGACAGGGGTCACCGGGGAGCTGTTTTTT. Encoded protein: CATSSVTGVTGELFF. The chain carries TRBV24-1 and TRBJ2-2; TRBD1 aligns across 8 bases. Germline V gives CDR1 KGHDR, CDR2 SFDVKD. This CDR3 is 15 amino acids long. V lost 7 bases and J lost 4; bases outside the gene matches: 7.

The genes are TRBV7-2 and TRBJ2-1, with TRBD2 as a possible D gene (6 bases). Looked up from germline, CDR1 is SGHTA and CDR2 is FQGNSA. V lost 4 bases and J lost 7, with 17 bases in between. This CDR3 comprises 15 residues. Here the CDR3 DNA reads TGTGCCAGCAGCTCTACCGTGGCGGGGACGAATGAGCAGTTCTTC. Protein: CASSSTVAGTNEQFF.

The rearrangement links TRBV5-6 to TRBJ1-1; 10 bases line up with TRBD1. V lost 7 bases, J lost 3 bases, and 12 bases stayed unmatched. CDR1 is SGHDT and CDR2 is YYEEEE in the germline V gene. The CDR3 runs to 16 residues. CDR3 in amino acids: CASPADRGRVDTEAFF. Here the CDR3 DNA reads TGTGCCAGCCCCGCCGACAGGGGGCGAGTCGACACTGAAGCTTTCTTT. The complete variable domain, with remaining parts taken from reference TRBV5-6 and TRBJ1-1, reads DAGVTQSPTHLIKTRGQQVTLRCSPKSGHDTVSWYQQALGQGPQFIFQYYEEEERQRGNFPDRFSGHQFPNYSSELNVNALLLGDSALYLCASPADRGRVDTEAFFGQGTRLTVV.

The chain has TRBV7-2 and TRBJ2-7, with 7 positions matching TRBD1. With V trimmed by 3 bases and J by 3 bases, 2 bases remained unmatched. Per germline, CDR1 SGHTA and CDR2 FQGNSA. The CDR3 has 13 amino acids. CDR3 loop: CASSLTGFYEQYF. The CDR3 coding sequence is TGTGCCAGCAGCTTGACAGGGTTCTACGAGCAGTACTTC. Full variable domain (missing parts from reference TRBV7-2 and TRBJ2-7): GAGVSQSPSNKVTEKGKDVELRCDPISGHTALYWYRQSLGQGLEFLIYFQGNSAPDKSGLPSDRFSAERTGGSVSTLTIQRTQQEDSAVYLCASSLTGFYEQYFGPGTRLTVT.

CDR3: CSVVVGVYGYTF. The CDR3 region has the DNA TGCAGCGTTGTAGTGGGAGTCTATGGCTACACCTTC. This chain uses TRBV29-1 with TRBJ1-2, with D hard to call. V gave up 4 bases and J gave up 4 bases, with 10 bases separating them. Germline-derived CDR1 and CDR2 are SQVTM and ANQGSEA. This CDR3 region has 12 residues.

This chain joins TRBV19 and TRBJ2-7; 11 nucleotides match TRBD2. This CDR3 comprises 20 residues. J was trimmed by 5 bases and V by 2 bases; bases with no gene match: 20. Germline assignment: CDR1 LNHDA and CDR2 SQIVND (reference sequence). CDR3 residues: CASSINPTGGASTSGNEQYF. In nucleotides, the CDR3 is TGTGCCAGTAGTATAAACCCCACAGGGGGCGCGTCGACTAGCGGGAACGAGCAGTACTTC.

The J gene is TRBJ2-7, the V gene TRBV11-3; 9 bases agree with TRBD2. J was trimmed by 6 bases and V by 5 bases; bases with no gene match: 5. From germline, CDR1 is SGHNT and CDR2 YENEEA. The CDR3 contains 13 residues. CDR3 amino acids: CASSRAGGGEQYF. Written as DNA, the CDR3 is TGTGCCAGCAGCCGAGCGGGAGGTGGCGAGCAGTACTTC.

This clone has a handful of counts. The CDR3 region is CASSLGGAGSRNQPQHF. The DNA for the CDR3 is TGTGCCAGCAGCTTGGGGGGGGCGGGCAGCCGCAATCAGCCCCAGCATTTT. The chain combines TRBV7-8 with TRBJ1-5; D perhaps matches TRBD1 (6 bases). Trimming removed 3 bases at V and 2 bases at J, with 17 bases between. Germline V lookup: CDR1 SGHVS, CDR2 FQNEAQ. The CDR3 is 17 amino acids.

This sequence joins TRBV19 and TRBJ1-2; TRBD1 aligns across 8 bases. The ends lost 4 bases at V and 2 bases at J; junction bases unmatched: 6. Germline lookup yields CDR1 LNHDA and CDR2 SQIVND (reference sequence). There are 15 residues in the CDR3. The CDR3 bases are TGTGCCAGTAGTACCCAACGGACAGGGAACTATGGCTACACCTTC. This encodes CASSTQRTGNYGYTF. The full variable domain, in which reference TRBV19 and TRBJ1-2 provide the parts outside the CDR3, is DGGITQSPKYLFRKEGQNVTLSCEQNLNHDAMYWYRQDPGQGLRLIYYSQIVNDFQKGDIAEGYSVSREKKESFPLTVTSAQKNPTAFYLCASSTQRTGNYGYTFGSGTRLTVV.

The CDR3 nucleotides read TGTGCCAGCAGTTACCGTACAGGGGGATCGCCCCCCCAGCATTTT. This sequence encodes CASSYRTGGSPPQHF. The chain carries TRBV6-2 or TRBV6-3 and TRBJ1-5, with TRBD1 matching 8 bases. The V segment lost 2 bases and the J segment 10 bases; nucleotides outside the gene matches: 10. Germline V gene data show CDR1 as MNHEY and CDR2 as SVGEGT. The CDR3 runs to 15 residues.

This rearrangement joins TRBV2 to TRBJ1-5, with a weak D call TRBD1 (5 bases). This CDR3 spans 15 amino acids. V lost 4 bases to trimming and J lost 0 bases, with 10 bases between them. CDR1 is SNHLY and CDR2 is FYNNEI in the germline V gene. CDR3 sequence (DNA): TGTGCCAGCAGTGGGGACGGGCATAGCAATCAGCCCCAGCATTTT. Translated, it gives CASSGDGHSNQPQHF.